Shown below are 10 T cell receptor beta chains from a single sample sequenced in a study of blood T cell repertoires in COVID-19 (TCRdb year 2020). The protocol used for the library was the immunoSEQ multiplex PCR assay. TCRdb stores this immuneACCESS table with in-frame sequences only. Part of the clones is absent; in the studies checked, under half of the shortfall reflects unresolved V genes, and no reason is known for the rest. The sample table contains about 80,000 clones; only one count was recorded for more than 70% of them. 30% to 45% of the sample is in the top ten clones. The sequencing sample was made of peripheral blood. These receptors were obtained from an elderly man with active or convalescent COVID-19.

In DNA form, the CDR3 reads TGTGCCAGCAGCTCCAAGACTAGACCTAGCACAGATACGCAGTATTTT. It yields the protein CASSSKTRPSTDTQYF. This chain joins TRBV5-4 and TRBJ2-3, with a possible D match to TRBD2 (6 bases). Germline V gene data show CDR1 as SGHNT and CDR2 as YYREEE (reference sequence). Trimming left V 3 bases short and J 0 bases short, with 14 bases between. CDR3 length equals 16 residues.

In its sample, this clone was seen a few times. This chain uses TRBV5-4 with TRBJ1-1; 8 bases map to TRBD1. CDR3 length: 14 residues. Germline CDR1 is SGHNT and CDR2 is YYREEE (reference sequence). Trimming cost V 1 base and J 3 bases; bases outside gene matches: 2. This CDR3 reads CASSLNRGDTEAFF. The CDR3 DNA reads as TGTGCCAGCAGCTTGAACAGGGGGGACACTGAAGCTTTCTTT.

This sequence joins TRBV5-1 and TRBJ2-3, with D tentatively TRBD2 (7 bases). Germline CDR1 and CDR2: SGHRS and YFSETQ. V dropped 6 bases and J dropped 0 bases, with 17 bases sitting between them. The CDR3 length is 16 residues. Here the CDR3 DNA reads TGCGCCAGCACCCCGGGGGGCTCTACTAGCACAGATACGCAGTATTTT. Protein product: CASTPGGSTSTDTQYF.

The J gene is TRBJ2-6, the V gene TRBV14; D is unclear. CDR3 length: 15 residues. The V end was cut by 3 bases, the J end by 2 bases, with 8 bases between. Germline V gene data show CDR1 as SGHDN and CDR2 as FVKESK. For the CDR3, the DNA is TGTGCCAGCAGCCAGACCAGGACTGGGGCCAACGTCCTGACTTTC. This gives the protein CASSQTRTGANVLTF.

This chain links TRBV7-2 with TRBJ2-3, with 16 nucleotides matching TRBD2. The CDR3 sequence is 19 residues long. Germline values: CDR1 SGHTA, CDR2 FQGNSA. J gave up 6 bases and V 0 bases, and 9 bases lay outside the gene matches. The chain's CDR3 is CASSLAGTSGRARDDTQYF. The CDR3 DNA reads TGTGCCAGCAGCTTAGCAGGGACTAGCGGGAGGGCCAGAGATGATACGCAGTATTTT.

The chain joins TRBV11-2 to TRBJ2-3; D is undetermined. This CDR3 has 12 residues. CDR1 is SGHAT, CDR2 FQNNGV, per germline. The V end lost 9 bases, the J end lost 6 bases, and 13 bases lay between the germline ends. Here the CDR3 DNA reads TGTGCCAGTCGCCGGGTGGTGGATACGCAGTATTTT. This encodes CASRRVVDTQYF.

The chain carries TRBV6-5 and TRBJ1-6; D gene unclear. CDR1 is MNHEY and CDR2 is SVGAGI in the germline V gene. This CDR3 comprises 15 residues. The V and J ends lost 6 bases and 9 bases respectively, with 18 bases between them. The CDR3 nucleotides are TGTGCCAGCAGCCCAAATTACGGGGTAGGTTCACCCCTCCACTTT. Protein sequence: CASSPNYGVGSPLHF.

The CDR3 region has the DNA TGTGCCAGCAGTTACTCGAGGGGGAATGAGCAGTTCTTC. Its protein product is CASSYSRGNEQFF. This chain uses TRBV6-5 with TRBJ2-1; D possibly corresponds to TRBD1 (6 bases). The CDR3 is 13 amino acids. The germline V and J ends were trimmed by 0 bases and 7 bases, with 7 bases remaining between them. CDR1 is MNHEY, CDR2 SVGAGI, per germline.

The chain couples TRBV7-2 to TRBJ2-5; D may be TRBD1 (6 bases). Germline V gene lookup returns CDR1 SGHTA and CDR2 FQGNSA. Trimming took off 4 bases at V and 1 base at J, with 10 bases between the two ends. The CDR3 has 14 residues. This CDR3 is CASSSNRAQETQYF. In DNA form, the CDR3 reads TGTGCCAGCAGCTCAAACAGGGCCCAAGAGACCCAGTACTTC.

The chain links TRBV20-1 to TRBJ1-1; D call uncertain. Trimming pared 3 bases from V and 3 bases from J, leaving 5 bases between. The CDR3 consists of 11 residues. Germline V gene data show CDR1 as DFQATT and CDR2 as SNEGSKA (reference sequence). The CDR3 nucleotides read TGCAGTGCTAGGAGGGACACTGAAGCTTTCTTT. Amino acids: CSARRDTEAFF.